This T cell receptor (beta chain) was recorded in a study of identifying expanded T cells in peripheral blood. Study-wide points: Differentially abundant clones: about 1.2 between replicates, approximately 15 at approximately 14 days, roughly 18 at four. Two-week clone count variance significantly increased as total template count grew.

V lost 4 bases and J lost 0, with 14 bases in between. The V gene's germline CDR1 is LGHNA and CDR2 YSLEER. The CDR3 extends over 16 amino acids. Method: immunoSEQ multiplex PCR; TCRdb's copy keeps in-frame clones and lacks some. The data hold roughly 92,000 clones, with about 88% observed a single time. With respect to this clone: What it binds is unknown.

Collection occurred without any documented infections or immune events in donors. This receptor was obtained from a person aged 18 to 70 in good health. The chain employs TRBV4-3 and TRBJ2-3, with TRBD2 as a possible D gene (6 bases). The sample consisted of blood. The CDR3 DNA is TGCGCCAGCAGCCTACGTGGAGGGGCTAGCACAGATACGCAGTATTTT. This sequence encodes CASSLRGGASTDTQYF.